Listed below are T cell receptor beta chains from one sample, sequenced in a study of cytomegalovirus exposure and HLA in healthy donors. The method was immunoSEQ multiplex PCR; TCRdb's version includes in-frame clones alone and lacks a portion of them. The sample lists some 120,000 clones, under 85% occurring once. The sample consisted of PBMCs. The receptors originated from a woman between 45 and 65 years old in good health and CMV-seropositive. CDR3s include the opening cysteine and the closing phenylalanine or tryptophan. The order of the fields is J gene, V gene, D gene, clone size, CDR3 length, CDR3 DNA, CDR3 protein. The D gene is left open where the match is weak. A clone size is listed for some rows: how often the clone was seen (once, few, many), or a class if it is expanded.

j_call: TRBJ2-1; v_call: TRBV5-1; d_call: TRBD2; clone_size: .; cdr3_length: 16; cdr3_nt: TGCGCCAGCAGCTTGTTTGGCGGGAGGGTAAACAATGAGCAGTTCTTC; cdr3_aa: CASSLFGGRVNNEQFF
j_call: TRBJ2-5; v_call: TRBV5-6; d_call: TRBD2; clone_size: .; cdr3_length: 14; cdr3_nt: TGTGCCAGCAGCTTGGGGCGGGGGCAAGAGACCCAGTACTTC; cdr3_aa: CASSLGRGQETQYF
j_call: TRBJ2-1; v_call: TRBV9; d_call: TRBD1; clone_size: .; cdr3_length: 15; cdr3_nt: TGTGCCAGCAGCGTAGAGTCAGGGGGCTATTATGAGCAGTTCTTC; cdr3_aa: CASSVESGGYYEQFF
j_call: TRBJ2-3; v_call: TRBV27; d_call: TRBD2; clone_size: .; cdr3_length: 15; cdr3_nt: TGTGCCAGCAGTTCCCCGCGGGGGACCACAGATACGCAGTATTTT; cdr3_aa: CASSSPRGTTDTQYF
j_call: TRBJ1-1; v_call: TRBV7-6; d_call: TRBD1; clone_size: few; cdr3_length: 15; cdr3_nt: TGTGCCAGCAGCTTAGGAGGGACAGGGGGCACTGAAGCTTTCTTT; cdr3_aa: CASSLGGTGGTEAFF
j_call: TRBJ1-4; v_call: TRBV30; d_call: .; clone_size: .; cdr3_length: 14; cdr3_nt: TGTGCCTGGAGGGGTGACTATCCGGGTGAAAAACTGTTTTTT; cdr3_aa: CAWRGDYPGEKLFF
j_call: TRBJ2-1; v_call: TRBV2; d_call: .; clone_size: .; cdr3_length: 11; cdr3_nt: TGTGCCAGCAGCGGGGACACTGAGCAGTTCTTC; cdr3_aa: CASSGDTEQFF
j_call: TRBJ2-7; v_call: TRBV7-9; d_call: TRBD2; clone_size: .; cdr3_length: 13; cdr3_nt: TGTGCCAGTCGGGCTAGCGGGCAACACGAGCAGTACTTC; cdr3_aa: CASRASGQHEQYF
j_call: TRBJ2-7; v_call: TRBV6-5; d_call: TRBD2; clone_size: .; cdr3_length: 15; cdr3_nt: TGTGCCAGCAGACAGGGACTAGCCGCACCCTACGAGCAGTACTTC; cdr3_aa: CASRQGLAAPYEQYF
j_call: TRBJ1-6; v_call: TRBV6-6; d_call: .; clone_size: .; cdr3_length: 14; cdr3_nt: TGTGCCAGCACCGTGGATGGGTGGAGTTCACCCCTCCACTTT; cdr3_aa: CASTVDGWSSPLHF
j_call: TRBJ2-3; v_call: TRBV20-1; d_call: .; clone_size: few; cdr3_length: 11; cdr3_nt: TGCAGTGCTAGGGACTTTGATACGCAGTATTTT; cdr3_aa: CSARDFDTQYF
j_call: TRBJ1-1; v_call: TRBV7-8; d_call: .; clone_size: .; cdr3_length: 11; cdr3_nt: TGTGCCAGCAGCTTCGGTAGTGAAGCTTTCTTT; cdr3_aa: CASSFGSEAFF
j_call: TRBJ1-1; v_call: TRBV18; d_call: TRBD1; clone_size: .; cdr3_length: 13; cdr3_nt: TGTGCCAGCTCGCAAAACAGGGGAGCCGAAGCTTTCTTT; cdr3_aa: CASSQNRGAEAFF
j_call: TRBJ2-7; v_call: TRBV6-5; d_call: TRBD1; clone_size: .; cdr3_length: 14; cdr3_nt: TGTGCCAGCAGCCAACAGGGGAGTACGGCTGGGGAGTACTTC; cdr3_aa: CASSQQGSTAGEYF
j_call: TRBJ2-7; v_call: TRBV11-2; d_call: TRBD1; clone_size: .; cdr3_length: 15; cdr3_nt: TGTGCCAGCAGGCAAACCGGGACAGGGGCTGACGAGCAGTACTTC; cdr3_aa: CASRQTGTGADEQYF
j_call: TRBJ2-1; v_call: TRBV6-5; d_call: .; clone_size: .; cdr3_length: 13; cdr3_nt: TGTGCCAGCAGTTACTCGGGGGCGGGTGAGCAGTTCTTC; cdr3_aa: CASSYSGAGEQFF
j_call: TRBJ1-4; v_call: TRBV6-5; d_call: .; clone_size: .; cdr3_length: 16; cdr3_nt: TGTGCCAGCAGTTATCGGAGGACCCCCTCGCCCGGAAAACTGTTTTTT; cdr3_aa: CASSYRRTPSPGKLFF
j_call: TRBJ2-7; v_call: TRBV5-6; d_call: .; clone_size: .; cdr3_length: 13; cdr3_nt: TGTGCCAGCAGCTTAACTAGAGCCTACGAGCAGTACTTC; cdr3_aa: CASSLTRAYEQYF
j_call: TRBJ1-5; v_call: TRBV18; d_call: .; clone_size: .; cdr3_length: 14; cdr3_nt: TGTGCCAGCTCGAGAGGGCAGAGCAGGGGGCCCCAGCATTTT; cdr3_aa: CASSRGQSRGPQHF
j_call: TRBJ1-1; v_call: TRBV27; d_call: TRBD1; clone_size: .; cdr3_length: 17; cdr3_nt: TGTGCCAGCAGTTTAAGGACAGGAGGGATCATGAACACTGAAGCTTTCTTT; cdr3_aa: CASSLRTGGIMNTEAFF
j_call: TRBJ2-1; v_call: TRBV4-2; d_call: TRBD2; clone_size: .; cdr3_length: 14; cdr3_nt: TGTGCCAGCAGCCAAGAGTTCAGGGCGGGAGGACGGTTCTTC; cdr3_aa: CASSQEFRAGGRFF
j_call: TRBJ1-1; v_call: TRBV7-2; d_call: .; clone_size: .; cdr3_length: 15; cdr3_nt: TGTGCCAGCAGCTTACTCGGGACACAGAACACTGAAGCTTTCTTT; cdr3_aa: CASSLLGTQNTEAFF
j_call: TRBJ1-2; v_call: TRBV7-8; d_call: .; clone_size: few; cdr3_length: 14; cdr3_nt: TGTGCCAGCAGCCCCCGGGACAACAACTATGGCTACACCTTC; cdr3_aa: CASSPRDNNYGYTF
j_call: TRBJ2-7; v_call: TRBV2; d_call: .; clone_size: .; cdr3_length: 13; cdr3_nt: TGTGCCAGCAGTCTGCGGGATATCTACGAGCAGTACTTC; cdr3_aa: CASSLRDIYEQYF
j_call: TRBJ2-1; v_call: TRBV18; d_call: TRBD2; clone_size: .; cdr3_length: 18; cdr3_nt: TGTGCCAGCTCACTAGGTCTAGTGCCTAGCGGGGTTCGCAATGAGCAGTTCTTC; cdr3_aa: CASSLGLVPSGVRNEQFF
j_call: TRBJ2-2; v_call: TRBV19; d_call: .; clone_size: .; cdr3_length: 14; cdr3_nt: TGTGCCAGTGAACAGGTACTGAACACCGGGGAGCTGTTTTTT; cdr3_aa: CASEQVLNTGELFF
j_call: TRBJ2-1; v_call: TRBV5-1; d_call: .; clone_size: .; cdr3_length: 15; cdr3_nt: TGCGCCAGCAGGAGGCCCGGGGATTCCACGAATGAGCAGTTCTTC; cdr3_aa: CASRRPGDSTNEQFF
j_call: TRBJ1-2; v_call: TRBV2; d_call: .; clone_size: .; cdr3_length: 15; cdr3_nt: TGTGCCAGCAGTGAACGGGGGGCCAGCCCTTATGGCTACACCTTC; cdr3_aa: CASSERGASPYGYTF
j_call: TRBJ2-2; v_call: TRBV5-1; d_call: TRBD2; clone_size: .; cdr3_length: 15; cdr3_nt: TGCGCCAGCAGCTTTACGGGAGGGGGCACCGGGGAGCTGTTTTTT; cdr3_aa: CASSFTGGGTGELFF
j_call: TRBJ1-3; v_call: TRBV4-2; d_call: .; clone_size: .; cdr3_length: 16; cdr3_nt: TGTGCCAGCAGCCAAGATTTCGGCGGGTTGGGAAACACCATATATTTT; cdr3_aa: CASSQDFGGLGNTIYF
j_call: TRBJ2-3; v_call: TRBV19; d_call: TRBD2; clone_size: .; cdr3_length: 15; cdr3_nt: TGTGCCAGTAGTTTGAGCGGGAGCGGCACAGATACGCAGTATTTT; cdr3_aa: CASSLSGSGTDTQYF
j_call: TRBJ1-1; v_call: TRBV6-5; d_call: TRBD1; clone_size: .; cdr3_length: 13; cdr3_nt: TGTGCCAGCAGGGGACAGATAAACACTGAAGCTTTCTTT; cdr3_aa: CASRGQINTEAFF
j_call: TRBJ1-3; v_call: TRBV4-3; d_call: TRBD1; clone_size: .; cdr3_length: 19; cdr3_nt: TGCGCCAGCAGCCAAGGCTTCCAAGGGGGCAGGGGGAGAGGAAACACCATATATTTT; cdr3_aa: CASSQGFQGGRGRGNTIYF
j_call: TRBJ1-3; v_call: TRBV5-1; d_call: .; clone_size: once; cdr3_length: 15; cdr3_nt: TGCGCCAGCAGCTTGGGCGATAGCTCTGGAAACACCATATATTTT; cdr3_aa: CASSLGDSSGNTIYF
j_call: TRBJ2-7; v_call: TRBV19; d_call: .; clone_size: .; cdr3_length: 13; cdr3_nt: TGTGCCAGTAGTATCGGGCAAGGGACTTTGCAGTACTTC; cdr3_aa: CASSIGQGTLQYF
j_call: TRBJ2-5; v_call: TRBV7-2; d_call: TRBD1; clone_size: .; cdr3_length: 15; cdr3_nt: TGTGCCAGCAGCTTAAACAGGGGATCTTTGGAGACCCAGTACTTC; cdr3_aa: CASSLNRGSLETQYF
j_call: TRBJ2-5; v_call: TRBV5-4; d_call: .; clone_size: .; cdr3_length: 17; cdr3_nt: TGTGCCAGCAGCCATGCGAGGACAGAAACGTACCAAGAGACCCAGTACTTC; cdr3_aa: CASSHARTETYQETQYF
j_call: TRBJ2-3; v_call: TRBV7-8; d_call: TRBD1; clone_size: once; cdr3_length: 14; cdr3_nt: TGTGCCAGCAGTACGGGACAGGGGAGAGATACGCAGTATTTT; cdr3_aa: CASSTGQGRDTQYF
j_call: TRBJ1-1; v_call: TRBV27; d_call: TRBD1; clone_size: .; cdr3_length: 14; cdr3_nt: TGTGCCAGCAGTTGGGGGAACAGGGGCACTGAAGCTTTCTTT; cdr3_aa: CASSWGNRGTEAFF
j_call: TRBJ2-2; v_call: TRBV9; d_call: .; clone_size: .; cdr3_length: 15; cdr3_nt: TGTGCCAGCAGCGTAGGGGGGCAAAACACCGGGGAGCTGTTTTTT; cdr3_aa: CASSVGGQNTGELFF
j_call: TRBJ1-2; v_call: TRBV19; d_call: TRBD1; clone_size: .; cdr3_length: 13; cdr3_nt: TGTGCCAGTACCCCGACAGGGCTTCATGGCTACACCTTC; cdr3_aa: CASTPTGLHGYTF
j_call: TRBJ2-3; v_call: TRBV7-2; d_call: .; clone_size: few; cdr3_length: 15; cdr3_nt: TGTGCCAGCAGCCCCCGGGACTTCTATGGGAATACGCAGTATTTT; cdr3_aa: CASSPRDFYGNTQYF
j_call: TRBJ2-3; v_call: TRBV30; d_call: .; clone_size: .; cdr3_length: 15; cdr3_nt: TGTGCCTGGACTATGCTGGGCGGGGGCACAGATACGCAGTATTTT; cdr3_aa: CAWTMLGGGTDTQYF
j_call: TRBJ2-7; v_call: TRBV2; d_call: TRBD1; clone_size: few; cdr3_length: 16; cdr3_nt: TGTGCCAGCAGATTTAACAGGGGGCAAGGAGCCTACGAGCAGTACTTC; cdr3_aa: CASRFNRGQGAYEQYF
j_call: TRBJ1-5; v_call: TRBV4-3; d_call: .; clone_size: many; cdr3_length: 14; cdr3_nt: TGCGCCAGCAGCCAAGATTGGAGTGACCAGCCCCAGCATTTT; cdr3_aa: CASSQDWSDQPQHF
j_call: TRBJ2-7; v_call: TRBV6-6; d_call: TRBD1; clone_size: .; cdr3_length: 14; cdr3_nt: TGTGCCAGCAGTTGGCCGGGACAGGGTGGCGAGCAGTACTTC; cdr3_aa: CASSWPGQGGEQYF
j_call: TRBJ2-7; v_call: TRBV9; d_call: .; clone_size: .; cdr3_length: 14; cdr3_nt: TGTGCCAGCAGCGTGAGCGGGACAAACTACGAGCAGTACTTC; cdr3_aa: CASSVSGTNYEQYF
j_call: TRBJ1-2; v_call: TRBV9; d_call: .; clone_size: .; cdr3_length: 15; cdr3_nt: TGTGCCAGCAGCGTAGAGGTGAGGGAGGACTATGGCTACACCTTC; cdr3_aa: CASSVEVREDYGYTF
j_call: TRBJ1-1; v_call: TRBV27; d_call: TRBD1; clone_size: .; cdr3_length: 12; cdr3_nt: TGTGCCAGCAGTAACAAACAGGGGGACGCTTTCTTT; cdr3_aa: CASSNKQGDAFF
j_call: TRBJ2-7; v_call: TRBV29-1; d_call: .; clone_size: .; cdr3_length: 13; cdr3_nt: TGCAGCGTTATCCCGGCAGGAACCTACGAGCAGTACTTC; cdr3_aa: CSVIPAGTYEQYF
j_call: TRBJ2-3; v_call: TRBV9; d_call: TRBD1; clone_size: .; cdr3_length: 15; cdr3_nt: TGTGCCAGCAGCGTAGACGGACAGGGGTCAGATACGCAGTATTTT; cdr3_aa: CASSVDGQGSDTQYF